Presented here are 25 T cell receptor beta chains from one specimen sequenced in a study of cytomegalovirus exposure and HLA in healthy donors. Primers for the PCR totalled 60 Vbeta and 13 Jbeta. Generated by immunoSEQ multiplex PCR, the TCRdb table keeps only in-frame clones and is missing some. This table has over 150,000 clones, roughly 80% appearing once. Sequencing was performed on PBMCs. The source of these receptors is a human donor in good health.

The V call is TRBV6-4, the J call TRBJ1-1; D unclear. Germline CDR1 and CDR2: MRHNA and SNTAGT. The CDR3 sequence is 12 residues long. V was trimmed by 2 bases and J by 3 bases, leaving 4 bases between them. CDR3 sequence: CASSDRDTEAFF. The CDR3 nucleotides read TGTGCCAGCAGTGACCGGGACACTGAAGCTTTCTTT.

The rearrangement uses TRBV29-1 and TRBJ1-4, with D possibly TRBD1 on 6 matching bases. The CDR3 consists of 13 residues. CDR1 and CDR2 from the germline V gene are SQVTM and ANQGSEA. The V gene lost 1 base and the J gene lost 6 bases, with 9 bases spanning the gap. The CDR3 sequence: CSVEAGADEKLFF. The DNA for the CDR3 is TGCAGCGTTGAAGCAGGGGCCGATGAAAAACTGTTTTTT.

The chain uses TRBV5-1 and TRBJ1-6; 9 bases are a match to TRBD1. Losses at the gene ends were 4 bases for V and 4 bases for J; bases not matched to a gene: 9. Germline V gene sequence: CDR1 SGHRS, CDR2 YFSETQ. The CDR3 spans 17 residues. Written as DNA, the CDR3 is TGCGCCAGCAGCCCGGGACAGGGCACGACATATAATTCACCCCTCCACTTT. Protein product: CASSPGQGTTYNSPLHF.

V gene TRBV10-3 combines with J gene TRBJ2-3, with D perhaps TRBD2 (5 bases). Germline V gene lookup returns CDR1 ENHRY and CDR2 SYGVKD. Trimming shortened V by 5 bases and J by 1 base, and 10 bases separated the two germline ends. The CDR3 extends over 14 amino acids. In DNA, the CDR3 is TGTGCCATCAGTATGGGTAGCGGCACAGATACGCAGTATTTT. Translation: CAISMGSGTDTQYF.

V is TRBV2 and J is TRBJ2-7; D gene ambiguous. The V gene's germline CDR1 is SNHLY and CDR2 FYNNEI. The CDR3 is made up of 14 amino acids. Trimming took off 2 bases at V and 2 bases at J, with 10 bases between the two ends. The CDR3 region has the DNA TGTGCCAGCAGTGAACGACTGCTCACCTACGAGCAGTACTTC. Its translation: CASSERLLTYEQYF.

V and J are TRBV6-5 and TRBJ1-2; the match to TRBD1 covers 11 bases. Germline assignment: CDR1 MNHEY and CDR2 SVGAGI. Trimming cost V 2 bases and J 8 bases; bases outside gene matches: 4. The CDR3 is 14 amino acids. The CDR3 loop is CASSYRGQGDGYTF. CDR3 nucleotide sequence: TGTGCCAGCAGTTACCGGGGACAGGGGGACGGCTACACCTTC.

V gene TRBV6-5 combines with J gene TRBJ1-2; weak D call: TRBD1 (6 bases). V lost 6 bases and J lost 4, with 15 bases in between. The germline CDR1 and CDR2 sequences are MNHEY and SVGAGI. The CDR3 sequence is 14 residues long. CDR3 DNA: TGTGCCAGCAGGGTCGACGGGACATCCTATGGCTACACCTTC. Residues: CASRVDGTSYGYTF.

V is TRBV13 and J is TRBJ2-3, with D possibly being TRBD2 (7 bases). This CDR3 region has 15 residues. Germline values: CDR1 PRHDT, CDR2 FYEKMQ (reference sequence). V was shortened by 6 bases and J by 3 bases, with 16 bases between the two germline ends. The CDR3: CASRGGRGGTDTQYF. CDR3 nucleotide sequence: TGTGCCAGCAGGGGGGGGCGGGGAGGGACAGATACGCAGTATTTT.

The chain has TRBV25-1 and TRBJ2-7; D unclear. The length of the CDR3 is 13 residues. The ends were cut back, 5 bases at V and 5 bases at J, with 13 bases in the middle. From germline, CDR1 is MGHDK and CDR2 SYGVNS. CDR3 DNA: TGTGCCAGCAGTAGAACGGCACGGGACGAGCAGTACTTC. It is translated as CASSRTARDEQYF.

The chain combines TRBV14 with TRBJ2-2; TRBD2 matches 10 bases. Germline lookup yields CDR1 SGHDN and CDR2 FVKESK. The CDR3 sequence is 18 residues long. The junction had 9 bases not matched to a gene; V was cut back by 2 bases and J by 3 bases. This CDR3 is CASSQSLAGALYTGELFF. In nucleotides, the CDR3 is TGTGCCAGCAGCCAATCCCTAGCGGGGGCCCTATACACCGGGGAGCTGTTTTTT.

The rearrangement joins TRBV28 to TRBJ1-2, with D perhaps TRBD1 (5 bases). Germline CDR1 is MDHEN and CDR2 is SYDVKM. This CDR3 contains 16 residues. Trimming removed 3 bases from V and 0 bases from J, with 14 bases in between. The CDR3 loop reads CASSFRLRTTNYGYTF. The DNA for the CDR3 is TGTGCCAGCAGTTTTCGTTTGAGGACAACTAACTATGGCTACACCTTC.

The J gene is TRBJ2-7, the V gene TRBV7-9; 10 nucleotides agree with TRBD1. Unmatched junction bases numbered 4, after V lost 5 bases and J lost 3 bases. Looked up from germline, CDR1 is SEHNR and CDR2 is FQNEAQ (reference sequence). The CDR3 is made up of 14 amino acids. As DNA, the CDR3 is TGTGCCAGCAGCCGGGACAGGGGAATCTACGAGCAGTACTTC. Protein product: CASSRDRGIYEQYF.

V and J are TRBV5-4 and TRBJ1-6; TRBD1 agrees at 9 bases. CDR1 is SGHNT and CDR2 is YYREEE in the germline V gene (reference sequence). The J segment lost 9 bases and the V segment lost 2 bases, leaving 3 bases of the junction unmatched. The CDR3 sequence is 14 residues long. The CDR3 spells CASSFRDRASPLHF. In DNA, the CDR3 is TGTGCCAGCAGCTTCCGGGACAGGGCTTCACCCCTCCACTTT.

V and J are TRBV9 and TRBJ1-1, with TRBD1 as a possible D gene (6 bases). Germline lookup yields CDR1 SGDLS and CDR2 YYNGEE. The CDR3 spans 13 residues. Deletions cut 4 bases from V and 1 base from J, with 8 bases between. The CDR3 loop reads CASSRTANTEAFF. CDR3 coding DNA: TGTGCCAGCAGCCGGACAGCGAACACTGAAGCTTTCTTT.

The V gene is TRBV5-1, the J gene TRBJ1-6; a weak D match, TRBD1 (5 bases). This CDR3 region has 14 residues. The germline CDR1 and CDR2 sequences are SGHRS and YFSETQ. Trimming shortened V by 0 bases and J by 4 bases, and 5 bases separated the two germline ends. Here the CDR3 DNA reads TGCGCCAGCAGCTTGGGACAGTATAATTCACCCCTCCACTTT. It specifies CASSLGQYNSPLHF.

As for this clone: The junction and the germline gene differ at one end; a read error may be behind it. CDR3 protein: CASSLGTGTGLF. CDR3 in DNA: TGTGCCAGCAGCTTAGGAACCGGGACAGGGCTCTTC. The chain couples TRBV7-2 to TRBJ2-7, with 9 positions matching TRBD1. Germline V gives CDR1 SGHTA, CDR2 FQGNSA. The CDR3 sequence is 12 residues long.

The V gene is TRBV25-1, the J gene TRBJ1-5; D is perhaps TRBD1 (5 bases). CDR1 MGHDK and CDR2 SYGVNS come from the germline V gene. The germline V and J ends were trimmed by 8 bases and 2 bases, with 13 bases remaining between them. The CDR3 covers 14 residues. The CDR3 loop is CASQPGGRNQPQHF. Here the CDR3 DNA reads TGTGCCAGCCAACCGGGGGGTCGCAATCAGCCCCAGCATTTT.

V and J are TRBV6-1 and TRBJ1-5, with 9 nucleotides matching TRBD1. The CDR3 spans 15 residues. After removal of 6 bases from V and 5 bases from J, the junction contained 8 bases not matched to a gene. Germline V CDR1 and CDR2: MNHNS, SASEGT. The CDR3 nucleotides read TGTGCCAGCAGACGACAGGGGGATGCCGATCAGCCCCAGCATTTT. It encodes CASRRQGDADQPQHF.

CDR3 sequence: CASSFSNYRDRVPGNTIYF. As DNA, the CDR3 is TGTGCCAGCAGCTTTTCCAACTACAGGGACAGGGTCCCTGGAAACACCATATATTTT. The chain recombines TRBV7-6 with TRBJ1-3; the match to TRBD1 covers 9 bases. With 3 bases clipped from V and 2 bases from J, the junction kept 14 bases outside the gene matches. The germline V gene has CDR1 SGHVS and CDR2 FNYEAQ. This CDR3 is 19 amino acids long.

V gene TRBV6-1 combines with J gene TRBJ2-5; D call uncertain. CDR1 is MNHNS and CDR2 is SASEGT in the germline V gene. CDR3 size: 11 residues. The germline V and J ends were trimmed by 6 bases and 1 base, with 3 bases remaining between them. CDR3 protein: CASRAQETQYF. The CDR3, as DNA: TGTGCCAGCAGGGCCCAAGAGACCCAGTACTTC.

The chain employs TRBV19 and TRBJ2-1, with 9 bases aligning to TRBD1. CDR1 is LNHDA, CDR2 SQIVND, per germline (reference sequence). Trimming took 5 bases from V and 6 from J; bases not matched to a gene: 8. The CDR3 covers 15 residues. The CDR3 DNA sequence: TGTGCCAGTAGTGCCGGGACAGGGTTATTCAATGAGCAGTTCTTC. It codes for CASSAGTGLFNEQFF.

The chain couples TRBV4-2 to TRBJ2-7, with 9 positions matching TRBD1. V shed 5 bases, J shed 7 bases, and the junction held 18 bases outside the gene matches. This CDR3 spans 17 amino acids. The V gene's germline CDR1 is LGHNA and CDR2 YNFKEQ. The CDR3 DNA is TGTGCCAGCAGCTCTCGTGCCGCCCGGGGACAGGGTCATGAGCAGTACTTC. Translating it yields CASSSRAARGQGHEQYF.

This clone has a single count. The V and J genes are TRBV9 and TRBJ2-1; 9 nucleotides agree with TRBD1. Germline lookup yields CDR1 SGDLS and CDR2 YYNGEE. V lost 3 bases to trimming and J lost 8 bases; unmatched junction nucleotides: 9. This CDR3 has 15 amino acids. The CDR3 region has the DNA TGTGCCAGCAGCGGTGGGCGGACAGGGGACGATGAGCAGTTCTTC. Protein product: CASSGGRTGDDEQFF.

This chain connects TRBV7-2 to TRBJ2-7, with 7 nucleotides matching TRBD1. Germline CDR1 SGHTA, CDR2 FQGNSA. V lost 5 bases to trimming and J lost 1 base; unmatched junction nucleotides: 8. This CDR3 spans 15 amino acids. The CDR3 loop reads CASSLYTGASYEQYF. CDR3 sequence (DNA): TGTGCCAGCAGCCTCTATACAGGGGCGTCCTACGAGCAGTACTTC.

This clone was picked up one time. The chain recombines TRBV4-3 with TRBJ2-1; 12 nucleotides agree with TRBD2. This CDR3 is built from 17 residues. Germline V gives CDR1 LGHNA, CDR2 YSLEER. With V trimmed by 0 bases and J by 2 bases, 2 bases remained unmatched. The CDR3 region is CASSQDGLAGPYNEQFF. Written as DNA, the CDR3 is TGCGCCAGCAGCCAAGATGGACTAGCGGGGCCCTACAATGAGCAGTTCTTC.